A selection of T cell receptor beta chains follows, all from one sample in a study of blood T cell repertoires in COVID-19. Generated by immunoSEQ multiplex PCR, the TCRdb table keeps only in-frame clones and is missing some. There are tens of thousands of clones in the sample; over 75% occur only once, and approximately 13% lies in the top ten. Sequenced input: peripheral blood. The receptors were gathered from a human donor in a cohort sampled during active COVID-19. The donor label of this sample is uncertain. Each CDR3 is given with its conserved first and last residue. The order of the fields is CDR3 length, V gene, D gene, J gene, clone size, CDR3 DNA, CDR3 protein. A D gene is named only where the DNA matches it firmly. Clone size is given for some rows only: seen once, a few or many times, or a class if the clone is expanded.

18	TRBV21-1	.	TRBJ2-5	.	TGTGCCAGCAGCAAAAGTCCCCCTCCGGGACAGGGGGCATCTACCCAGTACTTC	CASSKSPPPGQGASTQYF
15	TRBV5-1	TRBD2	TRBJ2-5	.	TGCGCCAGCAGCTTGGGGACTAGCGGGGGAGAGACCCAGTACTTC	CASSLGTSGGETQYF
17	TRBV7-8	TRBD2	TRBJ2-2	.	TGTGCCAGCAGCTTTCTTAGCGGGGGGGCCATCACCGGGGAGCTGTTTTTT	CASSFLSGGAITGELFF
15	TRBV7-3	.	TRBJ1-6	.	TGTGCCAGCAGCCTAAGGGGGGTCGGGACTTCACCCCTCCACTTT	CASSLRGVGTSPLHF
14	TRBV5-1	TRBD1	TRBJ1-2	.	TGCGCCAGCAGCTTGGAATCTGGGACAGGGAAAGGCACCTTC	CASSLESGTGKGTF
11	TRBV5-1	.	TRBJ2-5	.	TGCGCCAGCAGCTTTAAAGAGACCCAGTACTTC	CASSFKETQYF
14	TRBV5-1	.	TRBJ1-1	.	TGCGCCAGCAGCTTGGACAGCCTTAACACTGAAGCTTTCTTT	CASSLDSLNTEAFF
16	TRBV5-1	TRBD2	TRBJ2-1	.	TGCGCCAGCAGCAGCGGGGACGGCGGATTCTACAATGAGCAGTTCTTC	CASSSGDGGFYNEQFF
14	TRBV5-4	TRBD1	TRBJ2-7	once	TGTGCCAGCAGCCCGGGGGACAGGGGCTACGAGCAGTACTTC	CASSPGDRGYEQYF
13	TRBV5-1	TRBD2	TRBJ2-7	.	TGCGCCAGCAGGGGGGGGTCCGTCTACGAGCAGTACTTC	CASRGGSVYEQYF
16	TRBV3-1/TRBV3-2	.	TRBJ1-5	.	TGTGCCAGCAGCCCCGGACCACGGGGAAGCAATCAGCCCCAGCATTTT	CASSPGPRGSNQPQHF
12	TRBV12-3/TRBV12-4	.	TRBJ1-1	.	TGTGCCAGCAGCCAGGGGAACACTGAAGCTTTCTTT	CASSQGNTEAFF
20	TRBV5-1	TRBD2	TRBJ2-1	.	TGCGCCAGCAGCTCCTCCCGCGGACTAGCGGGGTCCAGCTCCTACAATGAGCAGTTCTTC	CASSSSRGLAGSSSYNEQFF
14	TRBV5-6	.	TRBJ2-3	.	TGTGCCAGCAGCACCGGGACTAGCACAGATACGCAGTATTTT	CASSTGTSTDTQYF
14	TRBV11-1	TRBD1	TRBJ1-1	once	TGTGCCAGCAGCCGGGGACAGGGTGGCACTGAAGCTTTCTTT	CASSRGQGGTEAFF
14	TRBV5-1	TRBD1	TRBJ1-4	.	TGCGCCAGCAGCTTAGGACAGGGGAATGAAAAACTGTTTTTT	CASSLGQGNEKLFF
14	TRBV6-5	TRBD2	TRBJ2-1	.	TGTGCCAGCAGAGTAGCGGGGGGGCAGAATGAGCAGTTCTTC	CASRVAGGQNEQFF
14	TRBV24-1	.	TRBJ2-2	.	TGTGCCACCAGTGATTTGAAGACAGCCGGGGAGCTGTTTTTT	CATSDLKTAGELFF
14	TRBV4-1	TRBD1	TRBJ1-5	once	TGCGCCAGCAGCCAAGGACAGGGCCCCTTGCCCCAGCATTTT	CASSQGQGPLPQHF
18	TRBV4-3	TRBD2	TRBJ2-2	.	TGCGCCAGCAGCCAAGAGCTAGCGGGGGGGCCCGACACCGGGGAGCTGTTTTTT	CASSQELAGGPDTGELFF
16	TRBV19	.	TRBJ1-1	few	TGTGCCAGTAACCCTATAAGGAGGCAGGGGTTTGCTGAAGCTTTCTTT	CASNPIRRQGFAEAFF
15	TRBV20-1	TRBD1	TRBJ1-4	.	TGCAGTGCTAGTAGGGGGACAGGGAACGTGGAAAAACTGTTTTTT	CSASRGTGNVEKLFF
18	TRBV7-6	TRBD2	TRBJ2-6	.	TGTGCCAGCAGTTTTTCAGCGGGGGGCAGCTCTGGGGCCAACGTCCTGACTTTC	CASSFSAGGSSGANVLTF
13	TRBV11-2	TRBD1	TRBJ2-7	.	TGTGCCAGCAGCTTAGGGACAGGGGGCGAGCAGTACTTC	CASSLGTGGEQYF
13	TRBV12-3/TRBV12-4	TRBD1	TRBJ1-4	.	TGTGCCAGCAATATCGACAGGGGTGAAAAACTGTTTTTT	CASNIDRGEKLFF